The 23 T cell receptor beta chains in this list originate from one sample, sequenced in a study of circulating CD8 cells and anti-PD-1 response in melanoma. Live CD3+CD8+TCRalphabeta+ cells were sorted into four subsets by PD-1 and/or TIGIT. Using around 16 ng of total RNA, TCR libraries were made with the QIAseq Immune Repertoire TCR panel. TCRdb analysed the reads with MiXCR anew, one entry per CDR3 protein. Seen here are about 540 distinct CDR3 sequences, 9.5% to 13% observed once, and the top ten hold around 10%. The sequencing here drew on CD8+ T cells from PBMCs, taken at baseline or after one month of anti-PD-1 therapy (not recorded which). These receptor sequences come from a human donor with melanoma.

This clonotype is medium-sized in the sample. The chain carries TRBV20-1 and TRBJ2-1; the match to TRBD1 covers 7 bases. The CDR3 contains 14 residues. CDR1 is DFQATT, CDR2 SNEGSKA, per germline (reference sequence). V lost 4 bases and J lost 3; bases outside the gene matches: 6. CDR3: CSATTGASYNEQFF. The CDR3 nucleotides read TGCAGTGCTACAACAGGGGCGAGCTACAATGAGCAGTTCTTC.

Relative to its sample, this clonotype is medium-sized (0.01 to 0.1%). The chain employs TRBV6-6 and TRBJ1-3; D call uncertain. Germline CDR1 and CDR2: MNHNY and SVGAGI (reference sequence). This CDR3 contains 15 residues. Trimming cost V 6 bases and J 0 bases, with 12 bases left between them. The CDR3 loop reads CASRTDGYSGNTIYF. The CDR3 bases are TGTGCCAGCAGGACGGACGGATACTCTGGAAACACCATATATTTT.

In this sample, this clonotype is large. The chain links TRBV20-1 to TRBJ2-7; possible D gene TRBD1, 6 bases. Per the germline V gene, CDR1 is DFQATT and CDR2 is SNEGSKA (reference sequence). This CDR3 contains 15 residues. Trimming stripped 7 bases from V and 4 bases from J, with 23 bases between. CDR3 DNA sequence: TGCAGTGTCCGCCCTTACTACAGGGTCAGGTACGAGCAGTACTTC. Its translation is CSVRPYYRVRYEQYF.

This clonotype is judged medium-sized. One base away lies a much larger clone, so this may be a sequencing read error. V is TRBV2 and J is TRBJ2-5; TRBD1 matches at 8 bases. Per the germline V gene, CDR1 is SNHLY and CDR2 is FYNNEI. This CDR3 has 13 amino acids. CDR3 amino acids: CAIDGQGEEAQYF. CDR3 coding DNA: TGTGCCATCGATGGACAGGGCGAAGAGGCCCAGTACTTC. The entire variable domain, with the rest obtained from reference TRBV2 and TRBJ2-5, is as follows: EPEVTQTPSHQVTQMGQEVILRCVPISNHLYFYWYRQILGQKVEFLVSFYNNEISEKSEIFDDQFSVERPDGSNFTLKIRSTKLEDSAMYFCAIDGQGEEAQYFGPGTRLLVL.

In its sample, this clonotype ranks as large. The gene calls are TRBV2 and TRBJ2-1, with D perhaps matching TRBD1 or TRBD2 (6 bases each). Germline CDR1 is SNHLY and CDR2 is FYNNEI. V lost 0 bases to trimming and J lost 6 bases, with 21 bases between them. CDR3 length: 18 residues. CDR3 coding DNA: TGTGCCAGCAGTGAAGCAGGAGGGGGAGACCTTCTTCGCAATGAGCAGTTCTTC. Translating it yields CASSEAGGGDLLRNEQFF.

Judged by abundance, this clonotype is large (0.1 to 1%). The CDR3 loop is CSASTRDGWNNEQFF. The CDR3 bases are TGCAGTGCTAGCACCCGGGACGGATGGAACAATGAGCAGTTCTTC. The chain recombines TRBV20-1 with TRBJ2-1; D may be TRBD1 or TRBD2 (5 bases each). Germline V gene lookup returns CDR1 DFQATT and CDR2 SNEGSKA (reference sequence). The CDR3 extends over 15 amino acids. V lost 3 bases, J lost 5 bases, and 17 bases lay in between.

This clonotype is labeled as medium-sized. The CDR3 bases are TGTGCCAGCAGCGAGGACGGCTACGAGCAGTACTTC. It encodes CASSEDGYEQYF. The rearrangement joins TRBV5-4 to TRBJ2-7; D is undetermined. This CDR3 is built from 12 residues. Germline V gene lookup returns CDR1 SGHNT and CDR2 YYREEE (reference sequence). Trimming took 4 bases from V and 3 from J, leaving 8 bases between them.

This clonotype rates as medium-sized. The chain uses TRBV3-1 and TRBJ2-1; perhaps TRBD2 as D (6 bases). With 3 bases removed from V and 7 bases from J, the gap between germline ends came to 13 bases. CDR3 length: 14 residues. The germline V gene has CDR1 LGHDT and CDR2 YNNKEL (reference sequence). CDR3 sequence: CASSQPGGWNEQFF. For the CDR3, the DNA is TGTGCCAGCAGCCAGCCTGGGGGGTGGAATGAGCAGTTCTTC.

By share, this clonotype ranks as large. This chain connects TRBV13 to TRBJ2-5; TRBD2 agrees at 9 bases. Germline V lookup: CDR1 PRHDT, CDR2 FYEKMQ (reference sequence). V lost 5 bases, J lost 5 bases, and 9 bases stayed unmatched. CDR3 length: 15 amino acids. CDR3 sequence reads: CASSLTRGGQETQYF. The CDR3, as DNA: TGTGCCAGCAGCCTGACGCGGGGGGGCCAGGAGACCCAGTACTTC.

Within the sample, this clonotype is hyperexpanded. One end of the junction varies from germline; a read error may be responsible. The rearrangement links TRBV7-7 to TRBJ2-2; TRBD2 might be the D (7 bases). CDR1 and CDR2 from the germline V gene are SSHAT and FNYEAQ (reference sequence). This CDR3 has 13 amino acids. CDR3: CASSSGGPGELFF. CDR3 nucleotide sequence: TGTGCTAGCAGCTCCGGGGGGCCCGGGGAGCTGTTTTTT.

In this sample, this clonotype is medium-sized. V is TRBV19 and J is TRBJ2-1; D is unclear. Deletions cut 6 bases from V and 4 bases from J, with 4 bases between. CDR3 length: 11 residues. From germline, CDR1 is LNHDA and CDR2 SQIVND (reference sequence). The CDR3 sequence: CASSLYNEQFF. Written as DNA, the CDR3 is TGTGCCAGTAGCCTTTACAATGAGCAGTTCTTC.

About this clonotype: At one end the junction does not follow the germline gene, possibly because of a read error. This chain joins TRBV2 and TRBJ1-4; D not resolved. This CDR3 region has 12 residues. The germline CDR1 and CDR2 sequences are SNHLY and FYNNEI. CDR3 nucleotide sequence: TGTGCCTGCAGTGATATAGATGAAAAACCGTTTTTT. This encodes CACSDIDEKPFF.

By share, this clonotype ranks as medium-sized. The CDR3 loop is CASSPGGRVYEQYF. The CDR3 bases are TGTGCCAGCAGTCCCGGCGGCAGGGTCTACGAGCAGTACTTC. The gene calls are TRBV28 and TRBJ2-7; D perhaps matches TRBD1 (5 bases). V was pared by 5 bases and J by 3 bases, with 14 bases between. This CDR3 has 14 residues. Per germline, CDR1 MDHEN and CDR2 SYDVKM.

This clonotype was recorded only once. A read error likely explains this, since a far larger clone differs by one base. This chain uses TRBV23-1 with TRBJ2-6; 9 bases map to TRBD1. TRBV23-1 is identified as an open reading frame with a role that is uncertain. CDR3 size: 19 residues. Unmatched junction bases numbered 12, after V lost 6 bases and J lost 0 bases. The CDR3 region is CASSQLTGTGSSGANVLTF. CDR3 nucleotides: TGCGCCAGCAGCCAACTGACCGGGACAGGGAGCTCTGGGGCCAACGTCCTGACTTTC.

This clonotype rates as large (0.1 to 1%). The chain carries TRBV19 and TRBJ1-3; D might be TRBD1 (5 bases). V dropped 7 bases and J dropped 8 bases, with 12 bases sitting between them. This CDR3 comprises 12 residues. Germline V gene data show CDR1 as LNHDA and CDR2 as SQIVND (reference sequence). The CDR3 region has the DNA TGTGCCAGTACCCGTGGGGGGGACACCATATATTTT. It translates to CASTRGGDTIYF.

In its sample, this clonotype ranks as large (0.1 to 1%). This rearrangement joins TRBV28 to TRBJ2-3; D not certain. The germline V gene has CDR1 MDHEN and CDR2 SYDVKM. Between the trimmed V and J ends, which lost 6 bases and 8 bases, there was a span of 9 bases. This CDR3 spans 11 amino acids. In DNA form, the CDR3 reads TGTGCCAGCAGCCTTGCCGGTACGCAGTATTTT. It is translated as CASSLAGTQYF.

This clonotype is deemed large. V is TRBV19 and J is TRBJ2-1; a possible D gene is TRBD2 (5 bases). V was pared by 6 bases and J by 5 bases, with 11 bases between. In germline, CDR1 is LNHDA, CDR2 SQIVND (reference sequence). The CDR3 totals 13 residues. CDR3 region: CASSLASHNEQFF. CDR3 coding DNA: TGTGCCAGTAGCTTAGCGAGCCACAATGAGCAGTTCTTC.

This clonotype rates as large. V is TRBV29-1 and J is TRBJ1-1, with D possibly matching TRBD1 (5 bases). V was shortened by 6 bases and J by 1 base, with 12 bases between the two germline ends. The CDR3 runs 13 residues. Germline V CDR1 and CDR2: SQVTM, ANQGSEA. CDR3 loop: CSVDEGKNTEAFF. CDR3 in DNA: TGCAGCGTCGACGAGGGGAAGAACACTGAAGCTTTCTTT.

A few counts support this clonotype. This chain uses TRBV9 with TRBJ2-2, with 9 bases that match TRBD2. This CDR3 is 16 amino acids long. J was trimmed by 7 bases and V by 0 bases; bases with no gene match: 7. Germline V gives CDR1 SGDLS, CDR2 YYNGEE. As DNA, the CDR3 is TGTGCCAGCAGCGTAGGGGATAGCGGGAGATTCGGGGAGCTGTTTTTT. It specifies CASSVGDSGRFGELFF. The full variable domain, in which reference TRBV9 and TRBJ2-2 provide the parts outside the CDR3, is DSGVTQTPKHLITATGQRVTLRCSPRSGDLSVYWYQQSLDQGLQFLIQYYNGEERAKGNILERFSAQQFPDLHSELNLSSLELGDSALYFCASSVGDSGRFGELFFGEGSRLTVL.

This clonotype is medium-sized in the sample. The J gene is TRBJ1-5, the V gene TRBV5-4; D remains ambiguous. Trimming removed 2 bases at V and 4 bases at J, with 4 bases between. There are 12 residues in the CDR3. Germline V gene data show CDR1 as SGHNT and CDR2 as YYREEE (reference sequence). CDR3 nucleotides: TGTGCCAGCAGCTTCGGGAATCAGCCCCAGCATTTT. This encodes CASSFGNQPQHF.

This clonotype ranks as medium-sized. The chain carries TRBV9 and TRBJ2-5; D possibly matches TRBD1 or TRBD2 (6 bases each). The CDR3 covers 16 residues. The V gene's germline CDR1 is SGDLS and CDR2 YYNGEE. V gave up 4 bases and J gave up 3 bases, with 19 bases separating them. This chain's CDR3 is CASSPPSRGVEETQYF. The CDR3 coding sequence is TGTGCCAGCAGCCCTCCGAGTAGGGGGGTTGAAGAGACCCAGTACTTC.

By sample fraction, this clonotype is large (0.1 to 1%). Here the CDR3 reads CASSLGGNTQYF. CDR3 nucleotide sequence: TGTGCCAGCAGCTTAGGTGGGAATACGCAGTATTTT. This chain uses TRBV7-2 with TRBJ2-3; D call uncertain. The CDR3 is 12 residues long. Deletions cut 1 base from V and 7 bases from J, with 6 bases between. Germline values: CDR1 SGHTA, CDR2 FQGNSA.

This clonotype is large (0.1 to 1%) by share. The chain carries TRBV29-1 and TRBJ1-1; perhaps TRBD1 as D (6 bases). CDR3 length: 13 residues. V lost 7 bases, J lost 2 bases, and 14 bases lay in between. CDR1 and CDR2 (germline): SQVTM, ANQGSEA. The CDR3 here is CSALTGTNTEAFF. CDR3 DNA sequence: TGCAGCGCCCTTACAGGGACCAACACTGAAGCTTTCTTT.